In its sample, the clone carrying this T cell receptor (beta chain) was seen a few times. The antigen remains unidentified. This specimen comes from a study of T cell repertoires in cytomegalovirus infection. Study information: Evidence of both CMV infection and a matching HLA type came from public TCR beta signatures.

In germline, CDR1 is SEHNR, CDR2 FQNEAQ (reference sequence). The CDR3 totals 15 residues. V dropped 6 bases and J dropped 1; count of bases not matched to a gene: 4. Study results and limitations: CMV-specific TCR beta clonotypes restricted by HLA-C dominated the ex vivo response. CMV carriers having the relevant HLA were flagged by cumulative public TCR beta family frequency.

TCRdb re-called the reads through MiXCR, storing one row per CDR3 protein. The profile shows approximately 130,000 distinct CDR3 sequences, 20% to 30% of them singletons. The sequence derives from a human donor in good health (CMV status not recorded). Some clones in this sample may be carry-over from other donors' samples. The chain carries TRBV7-9 and TRBJ2-5; 11 bases agree with TRBD2. Sequenced: PBMCs, sequenced either directly or after in vitro stimulation (not recorded which). The CDR3: CASSQLAGAQETQYF. CDR3 nucleotide sequence: TGTGCCAGCAGTCAACTAGCGGGGGCCCAAGAGACCCAGTACTTC.